What follows are 20 T cell receptor beta chains derived from one specimen sequenced in a study of blood T cell repertoires in COVID-19. TCRdb's copy holds only in-frame clones and misses some; the assay was immunoSEQ multiplex PCR. This repertoire shows about 80,000 clones, about 83% found once; its top ten account for roughly 40%. Material: peripheral blood. All receptors derive from a man older than 75 with active or convalescent COVID-19.

The DNA for the CDR3 is TGTGCCTGGAGTGTGAACAGGGGGAAGGTTGGCTACACCTTC. It specifies CAWSVNRGKVGYTF. V is TRBV30 and J is TRBJ1-2; 8 bases fit TRBD1. Trimming at V came to 0 bases and at J to 7 bases, leaving 7 bases not matched to a gene. The length of the CDR3 is 14 residues. From germline, CDR1 is GTSNPN and CDR2 SVGIG (reference sequence).

Here the CDR3 reads CASSVSAGGGNEQFF. Written as DNA, the CDR3 is TGTGCCAGCAGCGTGTCGGCGGGGGGTGGCAATGAGCAGTTCTTC. V and J are TRBV9 and TRBJ2-1; 8 bases are shared with TRBD2. Germline lookup yields CDR1 SGDLS and CDR2 YYNGEE. The CDR3 runs 15 residues. The V gene end was trimmed by 2 bases and the J gene end by 6 bases; junction bases not matched to a gene: 7.

The V call is TRBV5-4, the J call TRBJ1-2; 7 nucleotides agree with TRBD1. The germline V gene encodes CDR1 SGHNT and CDR2 YYREEE (reference sequence). This CDR3 contains 13 residues. Losses at the gene ends were 2 bases for V and 11 bases for J; bases not matched to a gene: 9. DNA for the CDR3: TGTGCCAGCAGCTTACAAGAGGGGGCGCGATACACCTTC. Translation: CASSLQEGARYTF.

This clone has just a few counts. CDR3 nucleotide sequence: TGTGCCAGCAGCCTATCTAGCGGGGGGGCCCAAAACATTCAGTACTTC. It specifies CASSLSSGGAQNIQYF. V and J are TRBV6-7 and TRBJ2-4; 12 nucleotides agree with TRBD2. TRBV6-7 qualifies as an ORF whose function is uncertain. This CDR3 is built from 16 residues. The junction had 8 bases not matched to a gene; V was cut back by 6 bases and J by 5 bases.

The genes are TRBV5-4 and TRBJ2-2, with D uncertain. CDR3 length equals 15 residues. Trimming took 0 bases from V and 1 from J, leaving 7 bases between them. Germline V gives CDR1 SGHNT, CDR2 YYREEE (reference sequence). The CDR3 loop reads CASSLGALNTGELFF. DNA of the CDR3: TGTGCCAGCAGCTTGGGGGCTTTGAACACCGGGGAGCTGTTTTTT.

V gene TRBV3-1 (or the pseudogene TRBV3-2) combines with J gene TRBJ1-5; no definite D call. Trimming shortened V by 0 bases and J by 7 bases, and 4 bases separated the two germline ends. This CDR3 is built from 12 residues. CDR1 is LGHDT and CDR2 is YNNKEL in the germline V gene (reference sequence). In DNA, the CDR3 is TGTGCCAGCAGCCAAGATATGCAGCCCCAGCATTTT. Protein sequence: CASSQDMQPQHF.

This clone was observed a single time. The chain links TRBV19 to TRBJ2-1; 7 nucleotides match TRBD1. Germline values: CDR1 LNHDA, CDR2 SQIVND (reference sequence). The CDR3 totals 13 residues. Trimming removed 7 bases from V and 11 bases from J; junction bases left unmatched: 11. The CDR3 reads CASTPLGTAKQFF. DNA for the CDR3: TGTGCCAGTACCCCATTAGGGACAGCCAAGCAGTTCTTC.

This CDR3 is CASSEATGLRPQHF. In nucleotides, the CDR3 is TGTGCCAGCAGTGAAGCCACAGGGCTTAGGCCCCAGCATTTT. The chain combines TRBV6-1 with TRBJ1-5; D perhaps matches TRBD1 (6 bases). CDR3 length: 14 amino acids. Germline assignment: CDR1 MNHNS and CDR2 SASEGT. The ends were cut back, 0 bases at V and 9 bases at J, with 12 bases in the middle.

The rearrangement uses TRBV19 and TRBJ2-4; TRBD2 matches at 7 bases. The V gene's germline CDR1 is LNHDA and CDR2 SQIVND (reference sequence). The CDR3 length is 15 residues. The V and J ends lost 5 bases and 1 base, in that order; junction bases with no gene match: 5. This CDR3 is CASSAVGGAKNIQYF. In DNA form, the CDR3 reads TGTGCCAGTAGTGCTGTCGGGGGGGCCAAAAACATTCAGTACTTC.

V usage is TRBV12-3 or TRBV12-4 and J usage is TRBJ2-1; D possibly corresponds to TRBD2 (6 bases). The CDR3 sequence is 13 residues long. V gave up 7 bases and J gave up 4 bases, with 11 bases separating them. The CDR3, as DNA: TGTGCCAGCACCTTTGGGGGGTACAATGAGCAGTTCTTC. This encodes CASTFGGYNEQFF.

The CDR3 sequence: CASSQVRGETQYF. CDR3 coding DNA: TGTGCCAGCAGCCAAGTTAGGGGAGAGACCCAGTACTTC. The rearrangement links TRBV14 to TRBJ2-5; a weak D match, TRBD1 (5 bases). Trimming pared 1 base from V and 4 bases from J, leaving 7 bases between. Germline V gene sequence: CDR1 SGHDN, CDR2 FVKESK. The CDR3 length is 13 residues.

V is TRBV30 and J is TRBJ1-5; 9 nucleotides align to TRBD1. This CDR3 contains 15 residues. The germline gives CDR1 GTSNPN, CDR2 SVGIG (reference sequence). With V trimmed by 2 bases and J by 3 bases, 5 bases remained unmatched. The CDR3 nucleotides read TGTGCCTGGAGTATGGGACAGGGCCACAATCAGCCCCAGCATTTT. Translated, it gives CAWSMGQGHNQPQHF.

The genes are TRBV27 and TRBJ1-2, with 8 bases fitting TRBD1. The CDR3 runs 13 residues. Germline V gives CDR1 MNHEY, CDR2 SMNVEV (reference sequence). V shed 4 bases, J shed 9 bases, and the junction held 7 bases outside the gene matches. CDR3 amino acids: CASSYRGGESYTF. CDR3 DNA: TGTGCCAGCAGTTACAGGGGGGGGGAAAGCTACACCTTC.

This clone was detected a few times. This rearrangement joins TRBV2 to TRBJ2-5; D is ambiguous. CDR3 size: 13 residues. Germline CDR1 reads SNHLY; CDR2 reads FYNNEI. Trimming left V 6 bases short and J 6 bases short, with 14 bases between. CDR3 loop: CASSERLRQTQYF. The CDR3 DNA reads TGTGCCAGCAGCGAACGGCTCAGGCAGACCCAGTACTTC. Full variable domain (remainder filled in from reference TRBV2 and TRBJ2-5): EPEVTQTPSHQVTQMGQEVILRCVPISNHLYFYWYRQILGQKVEFLVSFYNNEISEKSEIFDDQFSVERPDGSNFTLKIRSTKLEDSAMYFCASSERLRQTQYFGPGTRLLVL.

The chain links TRBV20-1 to TRBJ2-7; D unresolved. The CDR3 contains 11 residues. CDR1 is DFQATT, CDR2 SNEGSKA, per germline (reference sequence). Trimming took 1 base from V and 6 from J, leaving 7 bases between them. CDR3 amino acids: CSARGKLEQYF. In nucleotides, the CDR3 is TGCAGTGCTAGAGGAAAGCTCGAGCAGTACTTC.

This sequence joins TRBV6-1 and TRBJ2-2; possible D gene TRBD2, 6 bases. Deletions cut 5 bases from V and 6 bases from J, with 13 bases between. CDR1 and CDR2 (germline): MNHNS, SASEGT. The CDR3 contains 14 residues. The chain's CDR3 is CASSLTSSPGELFF. DNA for the CDR3: TGTGCCAGCAGTTTAACTAGCAGTCCCGGGGAGCTGTTTTTT.

This chain joins TRBV29-1 and TRBJ2-7; tentative D call: TRBD2 (6 bases). V was pared by 4 bases and J by 0 bases, with 7 bases between. The CDR3 covers 12 residues. Germline V lookup: CDR1 SQVTM, CDR2 ANQGSEA. CDR3 sequence reads: CSVVRGSYEQYF. The CDR3 nucleotides read TGCAGCGTTGTGCGGGGCTCCTACGAGCAGTACTTC.

The genes are TRBV27 and TRBJ2-1, with TRBD2 identical over 12 bases. CDR3 length: 16 residues. The V and J ends lost 5 bases and 2 bases, in that order; junction bases with no gene match: 4. From germline, CDR1 is MNHEY and CDR2 SMNVEV (reference sequence). This chain's CDR3 is CASSGRLAGAYNEQFF. The CDR3 DNA is TGTGCCAGCAGTGGGCGACTAGCGGGGGCCTACAATGAGCAGTTCTTC.

This chain links TRBV27 with TRBJ2-1; a possible D gene is TRBD2 (6 bases). CDR3 length: 13 amino acids. V was shortened by 6 bases and J by 4 bases, with 10 bases between the two germline ends. The germline V gene encodes CDR1 MNHEY and CDR2 SMNVEV (reference sequence). The CDR3 is CASSRAGYNEQFF. The CDR3, as DNA: TGTGCCAGCAGCCGTGCGGGGTACAATGAGCAGTTCTTC.

The V and J genes are TRBV5-6 and TRBJ1-6, with D perhaps TRBD1 (5 bases). This CDR3 has 14 amino acids. CDR1 and CDR2 (germline): SGHDT, YYEEEE. The V end lost 4 bases, the J end lost 6 bases, and 11 bases lay between the germline ends. In DNA, the CDR3 is TGTGCCAGCAGCCGCAAGACAGTTAATTCACCCCTCCACTTT. Translated, it gives CASSRKTVNSPLHF.